These 20 T cell receptor beta chains came from one sample sequenced in a study of T cells in Graves' hyperthyroidism and ophthalmopathy. It was RNA transcripts that yielded the amplified TCR beta CDR3 regions. A set of HTBI primers served as the primers for a first-round RT-PCR of the TCR CDR3. TCRdb analysed the multiplex PCR reads with MiXCR anew, one entry per CDR3 protein. The data hold about 570,000 distinct CDR3 sequences, with just over 45% observed a single time. Source material: peripheral blood or thyroid tissue (not recorded which). The source is an adult woman with Graves' disease, either hyperthyroidism or ophthalmopathy (not recorded which).

In this sample, this clonotype turned up many times. This chain links TRBV7-2 with TRBJ2-7, with D uncertain. Germline V gene lookup returns CDR1 SGHTA and CDR2 FQGNSA. Trimming removed 5 bases at V and 4 bases at J, with 12 bases between. This CDR3 region has 13 residues. Written as DNA, the CDR3 is TGTGCCAGCAGCCACAGCTGGCAGTACGAGCAGTACTTC. Amino acid sequence: CASSHSWQYEQYF.

Remarks on this clonotype: A much more abundant neighbour one base away suggests this may be a read error. The chain links TRBV6-1 to TRBJ2-3, with a weak D call TRBD2 (5 bases). V lost 7 bases, J lost 1 base, and 18 bases lay in between. The CDR3 spans 16 residues. Germline V gene data show CDR1 as MNHNS and CDR2 as SASEGT. CDR3 amino acids: CASIKARGPRTDTQYF. As DNA, the CDR3 is TGTGCCAGCATAAAAGCGAGAGGGCCCCGCACAGATACGCAGTATTTT.

This clonotype was seen repeatedly, ten times or more. V and J are TRBV20-1 and TRBJ2-6, with 7 bases that match TRBD1. The CDR3 is 16 residues long. The trim removed 6 bases at V and 2 bases at J, leaving 10 bases unmatched. Per the germline V gene, CDR1 is DFQATT and CDR2 is SNEGSKA (reference sequence). Here the CDR3 DNA reads TGCAGTGCGCCCGGGACAGCCATGACTGGGGCCAACGTCCTGACTTTC. This sequence encodes CSAPGTAMTGANVLTF.

This clonotype was recorded at least ten times. The chain has TRBV20-1 and TRBJ2-2; 10 bases are a match to TRBD1. The junction had 5 bases not matched to a gene; V was cut back by 6 bases and J by 7 bases. This CDR3 is built from 13 residues. Looked up from germline, CDR1 is DFQATT and CDR2 is SNEGSKA (reference sequence). The CDR3 DNA sequence: TGCAGTGCATCGGGACAGGGGCTCGGGGAGCTGTTTTTT. Translating gives CSASGQGLGELFF.

The rearrangement uses TRBV10-3 and TRBJ2-5, with unresolved D. CDR1 is ENHRY, CDR2 SYGVKD, per germline. The CDR3 loop spans 11 amino acids. Trimming took 4 bases from V and 5 from J, leaving 5 bases between them. The CDR3 region is CAISGAETQYF. The CDR3 coding sequence is TGTGCCATCAGTGGAGCGGAGACCCAGTACTTC.

The chain links TRBV20-1 to TRBJ1-5; D may be TRBD1 (6 bases). This CDR3 comprises 14 residues. Trimming stripped 2 bases from V and 4 bases from J, with 12 bases between. Per germline, CDR1 DFQATT and CDR2 SNEGSKA (reference sequence). Written as DNA, the CDR3 is TGCAGTGCTAGACCAGGGGATGGGAATCAGCCCCAGCATTTT. Residues: CSARPGDGNQPQHF.

V gene TRBV2 combines with J gene TRBJ2-5, with 7 bases aligning to TRBD1. CDR1 and CDR2 from the germline V gene are SNHLY and FYNNEI. Trimming took 8 bases from V and 2 from J; bases not matched to a gene: 5. The CDR3 contains 13 residues. CDR3 bases: TGTGCCAGCGAGGGGGCCTCACAAGAGACCCAGTACTTC. This translates into CASEGASQETQYF.

Ten or more counts support this clonotype. The chain recombines TRBV4-1 with TRBJ2-7; TRBD1 agrees at 7 bases. Trimming cost V 3 bases and J 2 bases; bases outside gene matches: 7. CDR3 length: 15 amino acids. In germline, CDR1 is MGHRA, CDR2 YSYEKL. In DNA, the CDR3 is TGCGCCAGCAGCCACCGGACAGGAGTTACCTACGAGCAGTACTTC. This sequence encodes CASSHRTGVTYEQYF.

As to this clonotype: The conserved phenylalanine or tryptophan normally closing the CDR3 is absent here, so this likely arose from a read error. V and J are TRBV10-3 and TRBJ2-5; unclear D gene. This CDR3 has 13 amino acids. CDR1 and CDR2 from the germline V gene are ENHRY and SYGVKD. CDR3 nucleotide sequence: TGTGCCATCAGTGCAGAAACCCAAGAGGCCCAGTACCTC. It is translated as CAISAETQEAQYL.

This clonotype has a count of ten or more. The chain employs TRBV7-3 and TRBJ2-7; no definite D call. The germline V and J ends were trimmed by 2 bases and 1 base, with 9 bases remaining between them. CDR3 size: 14 residues. Germline values: CDR1 SGHTA, CDR2 FQGTGA. The CDR3 protein is CASSLSKGSYEQYF. CDR3 in DNA: TGTGCCAGCAGCTTATCCAAGGGATCCTACGAGCAGTACTTC.

This clonotype came up a few times. The rearrangement uses TRBV11-2 and TRBJ1-5; D call uncertain. CDR3 size: 20 residues. Germline lookup yields CDR1 SGHAT and CDR2 FQNNGV. The V end lost 5 bases, the J end lost 0 bases, and 26 bases lay between the germline ends. CDR3 amino acids: CASSPRTRKSRGRSNQPQHF. For the CDR3, the DNA is TGTGCCAGCAGCCCCCGCACACGAAAGAGTCGTGGCCGTAGCAATCAGCCCCAGCATTTT.

By proportion, this clonotype is medium-sized. This chain joins TRBV2 and TRBJ1-2; TRBD1 agrees at 8 bases. Per the germline V gene, CDR1 is SNHLY and CDR2 is FYNNEI. The CDR3 is 14 residues long. V trimming: 5 bases; J trimming: 8 bases; junction bases outside the gene matches: 10. CDR3 sequence reads: CASSQDRGGMGYTF. The CDR3 coding sequence is TGTGCCAGCAGTCAAGACAGGGGTGGTATGGGCTACACCTTC.

The chain's CDR3 is CSVRGGQGGTEAFF. The CDR3 nucleotides read TGCAGCGTCCGGGGGGGACAGGGTGGCACTGAAGCTTTCTTT. The V gene is TRBV29-1, the J gene TRBJ1-1, with 9 bases fitting TRBD1. The V gene end was trimmed by 6 bases and the J gene end by 4 bases; junction bases not matched to a gene: 9. From germline, CDR1 is SQVTM and CDR2 ANQGSEA. The CDR3 is 14 amino acids.

The V and J genes are TRBV15 and TRBJ1-2; 7 bases are a match to TRBD1. Trimming at V came to 5 bases and at J to 6 bases, leaving 9 bases not matched to a gene. The CDR3 sequence is 14 residues long. Germline V gives CDR1 LNHNV, CDR2 YYDKDF (reference sequence). The CDR3 spells CATSSGEGGDGYTF. DNA for the CDR3: TGTGCCACCAGCTCGGGAGAAGGGGGCGATGGCTACACCTTC.

As for this clonotype: This may come from a read error, since a much larger clone is one base off. The chain uses TRBV6-1 and TRBJ1-4; TRBD1 is a possible D gene (5 bases). This CDR3 has 15 residues. Germline CDR1 is MNHNS and CDR2 is SASEGT. The CDR3 here is CASRGTVATNEELFF. The CDR3 nucleotides read TGTGCCAGCAGAGGGACCGTTGCAACTAATGAAGAACTGTTTTTT.

As to this clonotype: This may be a read error: a much more frequent sequence differs by one nucleotide. The rearrangement links TRBV6-2 or TRBV6-3 to TRBJ2-7; 12 bases map to TRBD1. Looked up from germline, CDR1 is MNHEY and CDR2 is SVGEGT. The CDR3 loop spans 14 amino acids. The junction had 10 bases not matched to a gene; V was cut back by 11 bases and J by 5 bases. CDR3 residues: CAVKAGTGGHEQYF. In DNA, the CDR3 is TGTGCCGTCAAGGCGGGGACAGGGGGCCACGAGCAGTACTTC.

The chain carries TRBV25-1 and TRBJ1-1; D is undetermined. V was clipped by 1 base and J by 6 bases, with 12 bases between them. The CDR3 has 14 amino acids. Per germline, CDR1 MGHDK and CDR2 SYGVNS. CDR3 region: CASSELFGSPEAFF. CDR3 sequence (DNA): TGTGCCAGCAGTGAATTATTCGGGTCACCTGAAGCTTTCTTT.

This chain joins TRBV10-3 and TRBJ1-5; D might be TRBD1 (5 bases). The CDR3 runs 16 residues. Germline V gene lookup returns CDR1 ENHRY and CDR2 SYGVKD. Trimming took 3 bases from V and 0 from J, leaving 12 bases between them. This CDR3 is CAISDSGGLSNQPQHF. CDR3 nucleotides: TGTGCCATCAGTGATAGTGGGGGACTTAGCAATCAGCCCCAGCATTTT.

The chain carries TRBV7-3 and TRBJ1-2; perhaps TRBD1 as D (5 bases). The CDR3 totals 13 residues. Germline V CDR1 and CDR2: SGHTA, FQGTGA. Trimming removed 6 bases from V and 4 bases from J, with 12 bases in between. CDR3 region: CASSRGGTYGYTF. DNA of the CDR3: TGTGCCAGCAGTCGGGGGGGGACCTATGGCTACACCTTC. Filled out from reference TRBV7-3 and TRBJ1-2, the complete variable domain reads GAGVSQTPSNKVTEKGKYVELRCDPISGHTALYWYRQSLGQGPEFLIYFQGTGAADDSGLPNDRFFAVRPEGSVSTLKIQRTERGDSAVYLCASSRGGTYGYTFGSGTRLTVV.

The chain joins TRBV19 to TRBJ1-5, with D maybe TRBD1 (5 bases). The V gene lost 10 bases and the J gene lost 5 bases, with 12 bases spanning the gap. Germline CDR1 and CDR2: LNHDA and SQIVND (reference sequence). The CDR3 sequence is 12 residues long. As DNA, the CDR3 is TGTGCCACCAAGCTCAGGGATCAGCCCCAGCATTTT. Protein: CATKLRDQPQHF.